A selection of T cell receptor beta chains follows, all from one sample in a study of blood T cells in healthy people across ages. TCRdb ran MiXCR on the 5' RACE reads and lists one entry per CDR3 protein. This sample has around 1.5 million distinct CDR3 sequences; around 59% occur once, and the top ten carry over 5%. The sample consisted of blood. Receptor source: a man younger than 30 in good health. Each CDR3 is given with its conserved first and last residue. The order of the fields is CDR3 protein, D gene, J gene, V gene. The D gene is left open where the match is weak.

CDR3aa: CASSVTPGEDNEQFF
d_gene: -
j_gene: TRBJ2-1
v_gene: TRBV9

CDR3aa: CATSDLYEQYF
d_gene: -
j_gene: -
v_gene: TRBV24-1

CDR3aa: CASSLTAGGFGEAFF
d_gene: -
j_gene: TRBJ1-1
v_gene: TRBV12-3/TRBV12-4

CDR3aa: CASSIGDQPWGEQFF
d_gene: -
j_gene: TRBJ2-1
v_gene: TRBV19

CDR3aa: CAISESRTENTEAFF
d_gene: -
j_gene: TRBJ1-1
v_gene: TRBV10-3

CDR3aa: CASGGTGGALDGYTF
d_gene: TRBD1
j_gene: TRBJ1-2
v_gene: TRBV4-1

CDR3aa: CASIQLAGEQFF
d_gene: -
j_gene: TRBJ2-1
v_gene: TRBV2

CDR3aa: CASRATGVSYEQYF
d_gene: TRBD1
j_gene: TRBJ2-7
v_gene: TRBV12-3/TRBV12-4

CDR3aa: CASSQGLGQTPYEQYF
d_gene: -
j_gene: TRBJ2-7
v_gene: TRBV4-1

CDR3aa: CASSTPGEAPEKLFF
d_gene: -
j_gene: TRBJ1-4
v_gene: TRBV12-3/TRBV12-4

CDR3aa: CASSARGGSTDTQYF
d_gene: TRBD2
j_gene: TRBJ2-3
v_gene: TRBV18

CDR3aa: CASSSPFGGTPNTGELFF
d_gene: -
j_gene: TRBJ2-2
v_gene: TRBV9

CDR3aa: CASSRGNNSPLHF
d_gene: -
j_gene: TRBJ1-6
v_gene: TRBV13

CDR3aa: CASSYRENSALHF
d_gene: -
j_gene: TRBJ1-6
v_gene: TRBV6-5

CDR3aa: CASSLVRGPYYGYTF
d_gene: TRBD1
j_gene: TRBJ1-2
v_gene: TRBV7-2

CDR3aa: CASSSSPTTHQETQYF
d_gene: -
j_gene: TRBJ2-5
v_gene: TRBV7-2

CDR3aa: CASSPRAPQDTEAFF
d_gene: -
j_gene: TRBJ1-1
v_gene: TRBV3-1

CDR3aa: CASSVEGGYTF
d_gene: -
j_gene: TRBJ1-2
v_gene: TRBV9

CDR3aa: CSVSPGFTEAFF
d_gene: -
j_gene: TRBJ1-1
v_gene: TRBV20-1

CDR3aa: CASGTIGEQYF
d_gene: -
j_gene: -
v_gene: TRBV9

CDR3aa: CASSLSGITGDTQYF
d_gene: -
j_gene: TRBJ2-3
v_gene: TRBV11-2

CDR3aa: CASSVGVRTPGVSYEQYF
d_gene: -
j_gene: TRBJ2-7
v_gene: TRBV9

CDR3aa: CASSYSQGALHF
d_gene: TRBD1
j_gene: TRBJ1-6
v_gene: TRBV6-5

CDR3aa: CASSLMAGGSNEQYF
d_gene: TRBD1
j_gene: TRBJ2-7
v_gene: TRBV5-1

CDR3aa: CASSGIGGRNEKLFF
d_gene: -
j_gene: TRBJ1-4
v_gene: TRBV7-9

CDR3aa: CASSYEASGISYNEQFF
d_gene: TRBD2
j_gene: TRBJ2-1
v_gene: TRBV6-5

CDR3aa: CASSPRQHYGYTF
d_gene: -
j_gene: TRBJ1-2
v_gene: TRBV4-1

CDR3aa: CSAGLTEAFF
d_gene: -
j_gene: TRBJ1-1
v_gene: TRBV29-1

CDR3aa: CASSYQRTGELFF
d_gene: -
j_gene: TRBJ2-2
v_gene: TRBV6-5

CDR3aa: CAISELAETQFF
d_gene: TRBD2
j_gene: TRBJ2-1
v_gene: TRBV10-3

CDR3aa: CASSERGNGYTF
d_gene: -
j_gene: TRBJ1-2
v_gene: TRBV6-1

CDR3aa: CSARKIGSPRGGGEQYF
d_gene: -
j_gene: TRBJ2-7
v_gene: TRBV20-1

CDR3aa: CASRDPGQGNEQFF
d_gene: TRBD1
j_gene: TRBJ2-1
v_gene: TRBV28

CDR3aa: CASSLGVPSSYNEQFF
d_gene: -
j_gene: TRBJ2-1
v_gene: TRBV7-6

CDR3aa: CSASAPQLDFETQYF
d_gene: -
j_gene: TRBJ2-5
v_gene: TRBV20-1

CDR3aa: CSASAGGVGADTQYF
d_gene: TRBD1
j_gene: TRBJ2-3
v_gene: TRBV20-1

CDR3aa: CASSGGTSSYNEQFF
d_gene: TRBD2
j_gene: TRBJ2-1
v_gene: TRBV5-1

CDR3aa: CASSLIRGGVGDTQYF
d_gene: TRBD2
j_gene: TRBJ2-3
v_gene: TRBV7-2

CDR3aa: CASSPPGGMIDTQYF
d_gene: TRBD2
j_gene: TRBJ2-3
v_gene: TRBV18

CDR3aa: CASSVGQGRAFF
d_gene: TRBD1
j_gene: TRBJ1-1
v_gene: TRBV25-1

CDR3aa: CASSLTTSGRRETQYF
d_gene: TRBD2
j_gene: TRBJ2-5
v_gene: TRBV11-2

CDR3aa: CASSYSRGSAFF
d_gene: -
j_gene: TRBJ1-1
v_gene: TRBV6-6

CDR3aa: CAISDSTVTDTQYF
d_gene: -
j_gene: TRBJ2-3
v_gene: TRBV10-3

CDR3aa: CASSLVSGGGDNEQYF
d_gene: TRBD2
j_gene: TRBJ2-5
v_gene: TRBV7-2

CDR3aa: CASRRARSYEQYF
d_gene: -
j_gene: TRBJ2-7
v_gene: TRBV6-5

CDR3aa: CASNQDSGTEAFF
d_gene: -
j_gene: TRBJ1-1
v_gene: TRBV14

CDR3aa: CSARETGPIDEQYF
d_gene: -
j_gene: TRBJ2-7
v_gene: TRBV20-1

CDR3aa: CASSIRGTDAYNEQFF
d_gene: -
j_gene: TRBJ2-1
v_gene: TRBV5-1

CDR3aa: CASSLHRVRETQYF
d_gene: -
j_gene: TRBJ2-5
v_gene: TRBV5-6

CDR3aa: CASSPFDSDGGYTF
d_gene: -
j_gene: TRBJ1-2
v_gene: TRBV5-1

CDR3aa: CSATEREGLSDTQYF
d_gene: TRBD2
j_gene: TRBJ2-3
v_gene: TRBV20-1

CDR3aa: CSARSPRYNEQFF
d_gene: -
j_gene: TRBJ2-1
v_gene: TRBV20-1

CDR3aa: CASKGQLNTEAFF
d_gene: TRBD1
j_gene: TRBJ1-1
v_gene: TRBV6-1

CDR3aa: CASSLFRDYSYEQYF
d_gene: TRBD2
j_gene: TRBJ2-7
v_gene: TRBV4-1

CDR3aa: CASSPRQGGFDEQFF
d_gene: -
j_gene: TRBJ2-1
v_gene: TRBV7-9

CDR3aa: CASRTDISTYEQYF
d_gene: -
j_gene: -
v_gene: TRBV7-2

CDR3aa: CSARDLGLGNEQFF
d_gene: -
j_gene: TRBJ2-1
v_gene: TRBV20-1

CDR3aa: CVSTVAVENIQYF
d_gene: -
j_gene: TRBJ2-4
v_gene: TRBV13

CDR3aa: CASSLGGNDQPQHF
d_gene: -
j_gene: TRBJ1-5
v_gene: TRBV5-1

CDR3aa: CASVTSGGSTDTQYF
d_gene: TRBD2
j_gene: TRBJ2-3
v_gene: TRBV5-4